This T cell receptor (beta chain) appears in the sequencing data of a study of post-analysis software for immune sequencing data. Study results and caveats: Versus controls, multiple sclerosis patients showed significantly lower diversity (normalized Chao1). A handful of TRBV segments were significantly more frequent in patients than in controls. TRBV5-6, TRBV5-1 and TRBV20-1 were among these segments.

Trimming at V came to 0 bases and at J to 3 bases, leaving 8 bases not matched to a gene. The CDR3 is 17 residues long. Germline loops: CDR1 LGHDT, CDR2 YNNKEL (reference sequence). As to this clonotype: Antigen: not known.

Libraries were made from TCR beta cDNA, and they carried unique molecular identifiers. Using its own MiXCR run on the PCR reads, TCRdb lists one record per CDR3 protein. The sample has 750,000 to 900,000 distinct CDR3 sequences, just over 45% seen once. The chain carries TRBV3-1 and TRBJ2-7, with 10 positions matching TRBD2. Sample: blood. The clonotype comes from a girl between 5 and 17 years old with multiple sclerosis. The CDR3 DNA is TGTGCCAGCAGCCAAGATCAGTTCACTAGCGGGAACTACGAGCAGTACTTC. It codes for CASSQDQFTSGNYEQYF.